This T cell receptor (beta chain) was documented in a study of T cells after yellow fever vaccination. Background on the study: SMART-Seq v4 Ultra Low Input handled preparation of low-cell-number fractions.

This CDR3 contains 13 residues. Germline V lookup: CDR1 SGHRS, CDR2 YFSETQ. Trimming pared 0 bases from V and 4 bases from J, leaving 7 bases between. This clonotype occurred many times. Its target is not known. UMIs and a universal primer site were added when TCR cDNA was made by 5'RACE template switching. TCRdb re-analysed the 5' RACE reads in MiXCR, keeping a single row per CDR3 protein. The sample lists approximately 110,000 distinct CDR3 sequences; about 7.4% were seen once. Whole-study results and caveats: Contamination by abundant bulk-population clonotypes could be present in FACS-sorted repertoires. In post-booster samples, most primary-vaccination clones reappeared (approximately 96% CD4, over 70% CD8).

Sequencing was performed on CD4+ T cells sorted from PBMCs, taken roughly 10 days after the first yellow fever vaccination. The V and J genes are TRBV5-1 and TRBJ1-2; D call uncertain. This TCR was sampled from a young man who received the YFV17D yellow fever vaccine. CDR3 DNA sequence: TGCGCCAGCAGCTTGGTAGGCGTCTATGGCTACACCTTC. It specifies CASSLVGVYGYTF.